This TCR beta chain was recorded in a study of technical replicates of blood from four donors. Profiling relied on immunoSEQ multiplex PCR, and the TCRdb table lists in-frame clones only, not all of them. Of around 81,000 clones listed, 95% were seen once; the top ten hold about 0.36%. Germline V gene data show CDR1 as MNHEY and CDR2 as SMNVEV (reference sequence). The CDR3 has 15 residues. Trimming pared 6 bases from V and 0 bases from J, leaving 15 bases between. Input material: T cells isolated from PBMCs. The chain combines TRBV27 with TRBJ2-7; no reliable D call. The sequence was collected from a human donor in good health. The CDR3 is CASSAGRALSYEQYF. The CDR3 nucleotides are TGTGCCAGCAGCGCCGGTCGAGCCCTCTCCTACGAGCAGTACTTC.